Listed below are T cell receptor beta chains from one sample, sequenced in a study of T cell changes during pregnancy in multiple sclerosis. The data were produced by immunoSEQ multiplex PCR, yet TCRdb's version contains in-frame clones alone and is incomplete. This sample has about 110,000 clones, with around 90% found just once. The source material was peripheral blood, sampled in the third trimester of pregnancy. Receptor source: a female donor in good health, enrolled as a control in a pregnancy study. Each CDR3 is given without its conserved first and last residue. D genes are given only for firm matches. Not every row has a clone size; where given, it reads once, few, many or a size class.

J gene	clone size	D gene	V gene	CDR3 protein
TRBJ1-2	NA	NA	TRBV9	ASRSWTDYGYT
TRBJ1-1	once	NA	TRBV5-4	ASSWTRDTEAF
TRBJ2-5	NA	TRBD1	TRBV19	ASSPGTGWGETQY
TRBJ1-2	NA	TRBD1	TRBV7-2	ASSSSGTGYGYT
TRBJ2-3	once	TRBD2	TRBV10-3	AISGSAGGKSTQY
TRBJ1-2	NA	NA	TRBV7-2	ASSFGHQDYGYT
TRBJ1-6	NA	NA	TRBV6-5	AAGSSPLH
TRBJ2-7	NA	NA	TRBV29-1	SVVDRDWGSSYEQY
TRBJ2-1	NA	TRBD2	TRBV9	ASSVEAGGYNEQF
TRBJ2-3	NA	NA	TRBV5-4	ASSPRTGTDTQY
TRBJ2-7	NA	TRBD1	TRBV4-3	ASSYSDRAYEQY
TRBJ1-2	NA	TRBD1	TRBV25-1	ASSGGQGYGYT
TRBJ2-2	NA	TRBD1	TRBV15	ATSRGTGVTGELF
TRBJ1-1	NA	NA	TRBV6-6	ASNPPWGRDTEAF
TRBJ2-7	NA	NA	TRBV6-5	ASSPGDYEQY
TRBJ1-2	NA	NA	TRBV19	ASSIAPGVYGYT
TRBJ2-7	NA	TRBD2	TRBV5-4	ASSAGLAGLYEQY
TRBJ2-3	NA	TRBD1	TRBV27	ASRIRDRGLSAADTQY
TRBJ2-7	NA	TRBD2	TRBV6-1	ASSESGGAYEQY
TRBJ2-1	NA	TRBD1	TRBV27	ASRRGPGTGVNEQF
TRBJ1-2	NA	NA	TRBV7-9	ASSSRGDGYT
TRBJ1-3	NA	NA	TRBV7-9	ASSKDYSGNTIY
TRBJ1-4	NA	NA	TRBV6-5	ASSSPYEKLF
TRBJ2-1	NA	TRBD2	TRBV6-5	ASSPIAGGNNEQF
TRBJ1-4	NA	NA	TRBV13	ASSLVDSPEKLF
TRBJ2-1	NA	TRBD2	TRBV4-1	ASSQGTSLVNNEQF
TRBJ2-1	NA	TRBD1	TRBV5-1	ASSYQTGGSYNEQF
TRBJ2-7	NA	NA	TRBV25-1	ASSRRVHEQY
TRBJ2-7	NA	TRBD2	TRBV13	ASSSILAGGQYEQY
TRBJ1-6	NA	TRBD1	TRBV7-9	ASSLDAGQGGSPLH
TRBJ2-6	NA	TRBD1	TRBV27	ASSLDRVGSGANVLT
TRBJ1-5	NA	NA	TRBV27	ASSLLWGGNQPQH
TRBJ2-5	NA	NA	TRBV6-5	ASSRGETQY
TRBJ2-3	NA	NA	TRBV30	AWGQTTDTQY
TRBJ2-5	NA	TRBD1	TRBV7-3	ASSLNSGRGQETQY
TRBJ1-3	NA	NA	TRBV7-2	ASSLDSIGSSGNTIY
TRBJ2-1	NA	NA	TRBV7-3	ASSLGPPTGRSYNEQF
TRBJ1-3	NA	TRBD1	TRBV5-1	ASSSGTGSTSGENTIY
TRBJ1-2	NA	NA	TRBV27	ASSLVGGGGYT
TRBJ1-1	NA	TRBD1	TRBV7-2	ASSRSTGENTEAF
TRBJ1-1	NA	TRBD1	TRBV30	AWSSGGSTEAF
TRBJ2-7	NA	TRBD2	TRBV5-1	ASSLKRPGTTLYEQY
TRBJ2-7	NA	TRBD1	TRBV13	ASSRRDRDIYEQY
TRBJ1-1	NA	NA	TRBV6-1	ASTDSTEAF
TRBJ1-1	NA	NA	TRBV18	ASSPSQGNTEAF
TRBJ2-7	NA	TRBD1	TRBV19	ASSRDRDFGYEQY
TRBJ1-3	NA	TRBD1	TRBV7-8	ASSKYRGPGNTIY
TRBJ2-1	NA	TRBD1	TRBV19	ASSIGGDRGYNEQF
TRBJ1-1	NA	NA	TRBV27	ASSLPGMNTEAF
TRBJ1-1	few	TRBD1	TRBV7-2	ASRSGQTNTEAF
TRBJ2-7	NA	NA	TRBV21-1	ASSFRVHYEQY
TRBJ1-3	NA	NA	TRBV2	ASSLAGNTIY
TRBJ1-2	NA	TRBD1	TRBV4-1	ASSNSRTGKIHGYT
TRBJ1-5	NA	NA	TRBV30	AWSVSRGQPQH
TRBJ2-7	NA	NA	TRBV5-6	ASSFGGDSYEQY
TRBJ2-3	NA	TRBD1	TRBV7-6	ASTKDRGEPDTQY
TRBJ2-7	NA	TRBD1	TRBV30	AWSWDRGYEQY